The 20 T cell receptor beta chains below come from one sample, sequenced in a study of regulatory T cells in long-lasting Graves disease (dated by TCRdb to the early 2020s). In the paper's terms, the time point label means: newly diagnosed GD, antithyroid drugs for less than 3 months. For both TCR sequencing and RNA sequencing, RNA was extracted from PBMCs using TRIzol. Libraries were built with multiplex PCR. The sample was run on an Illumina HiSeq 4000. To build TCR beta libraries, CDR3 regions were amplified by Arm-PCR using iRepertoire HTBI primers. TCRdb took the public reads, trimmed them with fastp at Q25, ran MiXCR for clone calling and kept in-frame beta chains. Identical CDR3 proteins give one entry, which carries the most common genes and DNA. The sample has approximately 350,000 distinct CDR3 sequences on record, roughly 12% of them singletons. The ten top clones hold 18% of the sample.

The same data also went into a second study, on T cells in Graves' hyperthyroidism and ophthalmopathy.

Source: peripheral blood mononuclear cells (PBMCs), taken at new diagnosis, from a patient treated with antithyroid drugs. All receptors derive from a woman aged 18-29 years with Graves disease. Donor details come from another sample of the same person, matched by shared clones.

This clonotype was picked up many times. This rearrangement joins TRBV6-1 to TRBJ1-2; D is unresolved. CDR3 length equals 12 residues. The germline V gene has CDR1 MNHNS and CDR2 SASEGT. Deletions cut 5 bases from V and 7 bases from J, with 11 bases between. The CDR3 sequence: CASSLLLRGYTF. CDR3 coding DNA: TGTGCCAGCAGTCTCCTGCTTCGTGGCTACACCTTC.

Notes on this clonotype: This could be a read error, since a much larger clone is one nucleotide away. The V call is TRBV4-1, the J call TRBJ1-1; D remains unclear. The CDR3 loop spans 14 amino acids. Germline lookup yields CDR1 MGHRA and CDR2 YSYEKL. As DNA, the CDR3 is TGCGCCAGCAGCCACGCAGGAAGGAACACTGAAGCTTCCTTT. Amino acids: CASSHAGRNTEASF.

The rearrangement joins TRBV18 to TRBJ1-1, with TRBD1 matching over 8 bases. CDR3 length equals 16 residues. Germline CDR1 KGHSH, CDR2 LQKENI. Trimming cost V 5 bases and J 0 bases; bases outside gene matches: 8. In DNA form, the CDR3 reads TGTGCCAGCTCAATAAGAACAGGGGGGATGAACACTGAAGCTTTCTTT. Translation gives CASSIRTGGMNTEAFF.

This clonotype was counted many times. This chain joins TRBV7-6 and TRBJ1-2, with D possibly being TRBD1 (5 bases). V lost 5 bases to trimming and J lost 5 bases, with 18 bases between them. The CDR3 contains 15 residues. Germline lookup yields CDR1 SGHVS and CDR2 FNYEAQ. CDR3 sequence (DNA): TGTGCCAGCAGCCCACCGGCAGGATGGGGGTATGGCTACACCTTC. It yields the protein CASSPPAGWGYGYTF.

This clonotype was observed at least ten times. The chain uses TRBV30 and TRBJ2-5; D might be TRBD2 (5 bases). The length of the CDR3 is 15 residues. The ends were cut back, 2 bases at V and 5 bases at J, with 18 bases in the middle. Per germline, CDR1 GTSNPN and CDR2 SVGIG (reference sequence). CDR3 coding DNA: TGTGCCTGGAGTCCTACGCCGGGGTTTCGGGAGACCCAGTACTTC. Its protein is CAWSPTPGFRETQYF.

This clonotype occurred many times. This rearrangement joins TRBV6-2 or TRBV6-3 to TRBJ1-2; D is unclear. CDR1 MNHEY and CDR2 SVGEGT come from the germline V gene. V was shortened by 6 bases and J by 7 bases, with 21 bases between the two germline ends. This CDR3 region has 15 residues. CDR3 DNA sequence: TGTGCCAGCAGCCCAATACGGCGGGGAGGACGTGGCTACACCTTC. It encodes CASSPIRRGGRGYTF.

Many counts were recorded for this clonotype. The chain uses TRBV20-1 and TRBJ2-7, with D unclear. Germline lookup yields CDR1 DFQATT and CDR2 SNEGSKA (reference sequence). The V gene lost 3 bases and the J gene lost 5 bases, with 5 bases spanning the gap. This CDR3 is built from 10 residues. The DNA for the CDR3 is TGCAGTGCTAGCATCCACGAGCAGTACTTC. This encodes CSASIHEQYF.

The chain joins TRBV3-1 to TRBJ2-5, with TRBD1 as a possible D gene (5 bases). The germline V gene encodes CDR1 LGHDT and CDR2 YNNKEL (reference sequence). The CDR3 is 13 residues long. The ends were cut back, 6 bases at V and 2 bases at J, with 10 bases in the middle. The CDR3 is CASRKTEQETQYF. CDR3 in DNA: TGTGCCAGCAGGAAGACAGAGCAAGAGACCCAGTACTTC.

The CDR3: CASSLSDRVTETQYF. CDR3 in DNA: TGTGCCAGCAGTTTATCGGACAGGGTCACAGAGACCCAGTACTTC. This chain joins TRBV28 and TRBJ2-5, with 8 bases lining up with TRBD1. The CDR3 runs 15 residues. Per germline, CDR1 MDHEN and CDR2 SYDVKM. V lost 1 base and J lost 4; bases outside the gene matches: 5.

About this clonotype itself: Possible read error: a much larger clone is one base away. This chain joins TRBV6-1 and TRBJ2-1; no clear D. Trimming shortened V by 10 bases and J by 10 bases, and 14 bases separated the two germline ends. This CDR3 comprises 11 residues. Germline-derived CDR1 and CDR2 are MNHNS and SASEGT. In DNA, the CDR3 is TGTGCCAACCATATGCTCGGGGAGCAGTTCTTC. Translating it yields CANHMLGEQFF.

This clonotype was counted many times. CDR3 region: CSASRDTPRRAFF. CDR3 nucleotides: TGCAGTGCTAGCCGGGACACCCCGCGACGAGCTTTCTTT. The gene calls are TRBV20-1 and TRBJ1-1; the D gene is possibly TRBD1 (6 bases). The CDR3 loop spans 13 amino acids. Germline CDR1 is DFQATT and CDR2 is SNEGSKA (reference sequence). The ends were cut back, 3 bases at V and 10 bases at J, with 18 bases in the middle.

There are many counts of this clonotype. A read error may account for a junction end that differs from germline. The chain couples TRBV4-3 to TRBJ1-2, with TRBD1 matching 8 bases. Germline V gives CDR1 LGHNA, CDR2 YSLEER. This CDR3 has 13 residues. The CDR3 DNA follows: TGTGCCAGCAGCTTGCAGGGGGCCGGTGGCTACACCTTC. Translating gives CASSLQGAGGYTF.

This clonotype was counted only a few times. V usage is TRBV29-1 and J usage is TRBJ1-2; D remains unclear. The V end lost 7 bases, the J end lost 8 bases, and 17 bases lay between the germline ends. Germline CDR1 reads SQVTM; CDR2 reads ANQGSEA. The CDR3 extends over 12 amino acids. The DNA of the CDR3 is TGCAGCGCAGAATTTGGACTAAACGGCTACACCTTC. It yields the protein CSAEFGLNGYTF.

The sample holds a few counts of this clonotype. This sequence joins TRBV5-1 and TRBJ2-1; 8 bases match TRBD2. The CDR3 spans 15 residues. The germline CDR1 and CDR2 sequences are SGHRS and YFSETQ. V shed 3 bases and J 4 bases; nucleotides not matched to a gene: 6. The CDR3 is CASSSSGGDYNEQFF. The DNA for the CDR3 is TGCGCCAGCAGCTCCAGCGGGGGAGATTACAATGAGCAGTTCTTC. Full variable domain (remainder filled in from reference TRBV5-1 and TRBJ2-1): KAGVTQTPRYLIKTRGQQVTLSCSPISGHRSVSWYQQTPGQGLQFLFEYFSETQRNKGNFPGRFSGRQFSNSRSEMNVSTLELGDSALYLCASSSSGGDYNEQFFGPGTRLTVL.

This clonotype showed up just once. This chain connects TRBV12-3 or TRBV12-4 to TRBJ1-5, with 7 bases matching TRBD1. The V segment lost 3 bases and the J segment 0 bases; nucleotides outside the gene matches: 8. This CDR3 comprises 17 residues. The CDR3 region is CASSLGPDRYSNQPQHF. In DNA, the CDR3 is TGTGCCAGCAGTTTGGGGCCGGACAGGTATAGCAATCAGCCCCAGCATTTT.

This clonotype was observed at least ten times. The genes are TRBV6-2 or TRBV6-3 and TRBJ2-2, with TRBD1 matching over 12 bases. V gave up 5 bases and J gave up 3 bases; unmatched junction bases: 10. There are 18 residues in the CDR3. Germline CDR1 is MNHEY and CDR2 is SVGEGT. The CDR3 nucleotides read TGTGCCAGCAGTAACCTGGGACAGGGGGCTATAGACACCGGGGAGCTGTTTTTT. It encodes CASSNLGQGAIDTGELFF.

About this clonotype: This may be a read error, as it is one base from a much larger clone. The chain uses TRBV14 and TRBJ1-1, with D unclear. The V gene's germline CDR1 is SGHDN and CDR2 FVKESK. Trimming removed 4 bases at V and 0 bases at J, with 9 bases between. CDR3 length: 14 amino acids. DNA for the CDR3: TGTGCCAGCAGCCGATGGTCTGTGAACACTGAAGCTTTCTTT. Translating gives CASSRWSVNTEAFF.

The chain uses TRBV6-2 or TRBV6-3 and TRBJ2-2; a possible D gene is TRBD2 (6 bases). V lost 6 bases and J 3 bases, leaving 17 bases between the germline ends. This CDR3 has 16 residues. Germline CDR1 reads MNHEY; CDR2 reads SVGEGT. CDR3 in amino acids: CASRSEGRPDTGELFF. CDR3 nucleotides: TGTGCCAGCAGATCGGAAGGGAGGCCCGACACCGGGGAGCTGTTTTTT.

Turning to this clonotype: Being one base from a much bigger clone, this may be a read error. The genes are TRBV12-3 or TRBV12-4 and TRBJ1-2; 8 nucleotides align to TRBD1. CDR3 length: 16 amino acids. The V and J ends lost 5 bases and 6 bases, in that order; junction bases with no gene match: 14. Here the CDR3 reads CASSESTPGGKDGYTF. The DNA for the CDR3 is TGTGCCAGCAGTGAGTCGACGCCAGGGGGCAAGGATGGCTACACCTTC.

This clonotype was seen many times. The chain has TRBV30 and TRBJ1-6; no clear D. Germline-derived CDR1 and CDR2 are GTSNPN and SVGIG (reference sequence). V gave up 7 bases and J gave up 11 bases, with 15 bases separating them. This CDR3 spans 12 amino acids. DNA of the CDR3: TGTGCCTCCAGGTCATGGGATGCACCCCTCCACTTT. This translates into CASRSWDAPLHF. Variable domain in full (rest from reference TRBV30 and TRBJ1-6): SQTIHQWPATLVQPVGSPLSLECTVEGTSNPNLYWYRQAAGRGLQLLFYSVGIGQISSEVPQNLSASRPQDRQFILSSKKLLLSDSGFYLCASRSWDAPLHFGNGTRLTVT.